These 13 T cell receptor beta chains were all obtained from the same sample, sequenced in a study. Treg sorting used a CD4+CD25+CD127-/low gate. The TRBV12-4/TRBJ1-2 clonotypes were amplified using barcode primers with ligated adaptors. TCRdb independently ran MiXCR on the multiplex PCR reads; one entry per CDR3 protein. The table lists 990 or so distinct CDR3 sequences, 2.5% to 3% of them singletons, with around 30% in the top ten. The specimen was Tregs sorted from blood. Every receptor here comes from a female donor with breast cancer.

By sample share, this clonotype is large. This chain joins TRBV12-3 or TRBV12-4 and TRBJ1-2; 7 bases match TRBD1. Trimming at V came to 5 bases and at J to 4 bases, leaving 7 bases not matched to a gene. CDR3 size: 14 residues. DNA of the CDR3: TGTGCCAGCAGTCTGAGACAGGGCAGCTATGGCTACACCTTC. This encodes CASSLRQGSYGYTF.

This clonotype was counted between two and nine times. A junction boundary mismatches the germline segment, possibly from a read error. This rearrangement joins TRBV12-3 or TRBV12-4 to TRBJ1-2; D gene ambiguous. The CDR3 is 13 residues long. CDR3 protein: CAGALQLGNGYTF. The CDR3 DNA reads TGTGCCGGCGCCCTTCAGCTCGGGAATGGTTACACCTTC.

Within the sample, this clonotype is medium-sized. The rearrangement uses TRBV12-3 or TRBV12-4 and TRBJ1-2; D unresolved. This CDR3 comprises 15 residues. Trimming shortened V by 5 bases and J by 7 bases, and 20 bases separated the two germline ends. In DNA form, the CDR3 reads TGTGCCAGCAGTCTCACCTCGTCTAGGGTTGCTGGCTACACCTTC. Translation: CASSLTSSRVAGYTF.

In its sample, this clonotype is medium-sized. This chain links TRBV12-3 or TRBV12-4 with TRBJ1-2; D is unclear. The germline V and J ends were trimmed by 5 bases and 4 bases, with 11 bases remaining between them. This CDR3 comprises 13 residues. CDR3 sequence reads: CASSRHGSYGYTF. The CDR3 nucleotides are TGTGCCAGCAGTCGACACGGGTCCTATGGCTACACCTTC.

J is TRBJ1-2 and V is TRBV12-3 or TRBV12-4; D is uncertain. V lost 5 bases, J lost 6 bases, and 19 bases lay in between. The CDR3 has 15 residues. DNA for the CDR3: TGTGCCAGCAGTACCCAAGATAAGGCCCTACATGGCTACACCTTC. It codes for CASSTQDKALHGYTF.

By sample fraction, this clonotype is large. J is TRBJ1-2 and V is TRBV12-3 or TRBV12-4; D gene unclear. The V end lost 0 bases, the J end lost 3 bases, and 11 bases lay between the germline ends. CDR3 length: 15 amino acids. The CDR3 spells CASSLAGGLDYGYTF. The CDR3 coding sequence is TGTGCCAGCAGTTTAGCGGGAGGGCTCGACTATGGCTACACCTTC.

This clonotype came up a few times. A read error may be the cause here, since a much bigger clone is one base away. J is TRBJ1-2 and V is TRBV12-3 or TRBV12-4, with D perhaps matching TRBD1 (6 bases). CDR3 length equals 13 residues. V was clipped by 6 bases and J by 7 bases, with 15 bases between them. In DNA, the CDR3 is TGTGCCAGCAGACTGAACAGGGCGGGTGGCTACACCTTC. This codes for CASRLNRAGGYTF.

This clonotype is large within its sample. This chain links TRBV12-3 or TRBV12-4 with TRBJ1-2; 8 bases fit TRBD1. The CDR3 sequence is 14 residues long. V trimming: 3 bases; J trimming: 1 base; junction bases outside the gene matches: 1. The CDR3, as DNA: TGTGCCAGCAGTTTGGGACAGGATAACTATGGCTACACCTTC. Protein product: CASSLGQDNYGYTF.

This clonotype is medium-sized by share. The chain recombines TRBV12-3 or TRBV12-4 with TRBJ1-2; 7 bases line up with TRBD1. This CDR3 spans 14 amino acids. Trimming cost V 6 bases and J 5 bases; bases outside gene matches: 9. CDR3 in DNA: TGTGCCAGCAGGAAAAGACAGGGACCTTATGGCTACACCTTC. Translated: CASRKRQGPYGYTF.

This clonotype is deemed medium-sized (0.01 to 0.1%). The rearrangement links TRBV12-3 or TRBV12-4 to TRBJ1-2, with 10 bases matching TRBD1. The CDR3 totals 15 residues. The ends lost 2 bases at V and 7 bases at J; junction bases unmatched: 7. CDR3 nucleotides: TGTGCCAGCAGTTTATTGGGACAGGGGTCGGGTGGCTACACCTTC. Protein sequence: CASSLLGQGSGGYTF.

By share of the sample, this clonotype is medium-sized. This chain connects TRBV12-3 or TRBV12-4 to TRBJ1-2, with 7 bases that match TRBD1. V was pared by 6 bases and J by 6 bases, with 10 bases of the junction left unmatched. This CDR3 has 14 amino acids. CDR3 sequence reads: CASSEDRSFNGYTF. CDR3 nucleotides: TGTGCCAGCAGCGAGGACAGGTCGTTTAATGGCTACACCTTC.

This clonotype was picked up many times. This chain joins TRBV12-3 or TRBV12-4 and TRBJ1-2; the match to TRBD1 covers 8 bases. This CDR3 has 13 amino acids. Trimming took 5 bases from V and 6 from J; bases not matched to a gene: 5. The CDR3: CASSRGQGNGYTF. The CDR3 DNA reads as TGTGCCAGCAGTCGCGGACAGGGAAATGGCTACACCTTC.

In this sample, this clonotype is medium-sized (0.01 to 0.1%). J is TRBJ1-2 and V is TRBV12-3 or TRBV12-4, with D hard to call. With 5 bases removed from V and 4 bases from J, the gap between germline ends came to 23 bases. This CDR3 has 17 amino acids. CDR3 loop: CASSPRPRKGLIYGYTF. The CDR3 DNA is TGTGCCAGCAGTCCGCGACCTCGGAAGGGCCTAATCTATGGCTACACCTTC.